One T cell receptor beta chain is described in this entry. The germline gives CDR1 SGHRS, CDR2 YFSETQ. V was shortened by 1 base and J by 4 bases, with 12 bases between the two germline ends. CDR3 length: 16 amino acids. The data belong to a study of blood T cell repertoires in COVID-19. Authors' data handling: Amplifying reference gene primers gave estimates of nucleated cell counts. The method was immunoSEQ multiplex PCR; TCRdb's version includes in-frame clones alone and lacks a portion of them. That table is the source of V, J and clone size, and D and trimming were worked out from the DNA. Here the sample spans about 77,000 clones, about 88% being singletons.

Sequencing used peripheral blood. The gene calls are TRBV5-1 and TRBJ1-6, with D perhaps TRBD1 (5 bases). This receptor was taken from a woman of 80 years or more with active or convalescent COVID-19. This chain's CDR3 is CASSLNMGGYNSPLHF. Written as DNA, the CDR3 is TGCGCCAGCAGCTTGAATATGGGGGGATATAATTCACCCCTCCACTTT.